This T cell receptor (beta chain) was retrieved from a study of blood T cell repertoires in COVID-19. Only in-frame clones appear in the TCRdb table, and some are missing; sequencing was by immunoSEQ multiplex PCR. The sample consists of fewer than 110,000 clones, over 65% of them appearing once. V lost 3 bases and J lost 5; bases outside the gene matches: 6. This CDR3 contains 15 residues. CDR1 and CDR2 from the germline V gene are SSHAT and FNYEAQ (reference sequence). This TCR came from a human donor in a cohort sampled during active COVID-19. Specimen: peripheral blood. V gene TRBV7-7 combines with J gene TRBJ2-5; 10 bases agree with TRBD2. CDR3 sequence (DNA): TGTGCCAGCAGCTTCGAAGCGGGGGGGCTGGAGACCCAGTACTTC. Translating it yields CASSFEAGGLETQYF.